The rows below give T cell receptor beta chains drawn from one sample of a study of yellow fever vaccine responses in identical twins. Via MiXCR, TCRdb re-called the RT-PCR reads, giving one row per CDR3 protein. The sample yields approximately 10,000 distinct CDR3 sequences, 65% to 80% seen once. This specimen consisted of T cells from blood (PBMCs), unsorted or a sorted subset (not recorded which), obtained before or after yellow fever vaccination (not recorded which). The receptors derive from a woman in her late teens or twenties who received the yellow fever vaccine. The CDR3 runs from the conserved cysteine through the conserved F or W. Each record gives: V gene, CDR3 protein.

>TRBV18
CASSRAADEQFF
>TRBV2
CASSVGQGHTGELFF
>TRBV14
CASSHQREPTGELFF
>TRBV11-1
CASSLGAGQPQHF
>TRBV12-3/TRBV12-4
CASSLGYGYTF
>TRBV7-9
CASSLPQTNYGYTF
>TRBV7-7
CASSPGQLNEKLFF
>TRBV20-1
CSANSGTGNSYEQYF
>TRBV29-1
CSAAGTAINYGYTF
>TRBV5-1
CASSLGQGFWEQYF
>TRBV28
CASNRGGNQPQHF
>TRBV5-4
CASSRGSDTQYF
>TRBV5-6
CASSLIAGVNEQFF
>TRBV6-1
CASGTGTDQETQYF
>TRBV7-4
CASSLPTGGDWGTEAFF
>TRBV4-3
CASSQGLPMGYTF
>TRBV15
CATSRGTSGGADTQYF
>TRBV7-9
CASSPKAGMDGYTF
>TRBV6-1
CASSEATSLMYQETQYF
>TRBV11-1
CASSYLTNTEAFF
>TRBV11-1
CASSSTRLAEPYNEQFF
>TRBV24-1
CATSDWTGTDTQYF
>TRBV5-5
CASSLKGNEQFF
>TRBV11-1
CASSSDSYNEQFF
>TRBV6-2/TRBV6-3
CASSYAGDRHIKNTEAFF
>TRBV9
CASSVEGGDETQYF
>TRBV3-1
CASSQGVGSYEQYF
>TRBV5-1
CASSFLAAEIDTQYF
>TRBV9
CASSVEGHTEAFF
>TRBV20-1
CSARTRGPDTQYF
>TRBV3-1
CASSHAAAYEQYF
>TRBV5-1
CASRETPLDEAFF
>TRBV5-5
CASSLAGTYEQYF
>TRBV20-1
CSASLRQGTYNSPLHF
>TRBV5-5
CASSRDTYSTDTQYF
>TRBV13
CASSLGRGSMNTEAFF
>TRBV4-1
CASSQLTGGYGELFF
>TRBV19
CASNQGPGGTDTQYF
>TRBV4-1
CASSQGEGHTEAFF
>TRBV10-1
CASSDHRGQETQYF
>TRBV5-6
CASSLWGAGELFF
>TRBV2
CASTGTGTHQKETQYF
>TRBV6-4
CATETKYEQYF
>TRBV7-9
CASSLGSGGEASYEQYF
>TRBV2
CASPPGTSVQYNEQFF
>TRBV9
CASSVPAATEAFF
>TRBV4-2
CDSSQDPLASGRAYTDTQYF
>TRBV7-8
CASSAQTSVETQYF
>TRBV11-1
CASSLALAGVGNEQFF
>TRBV19
CASSIVQTPNQPQHF
>TRBV11-1
CASSDRQGSSSEAFF
>TRBV14
CASRGGSYNEQFF
>TRBV3-1
CASSQEGGANVLTF
>TRBV14
CASSVRNEQFF